This T cell receptor beta chain originates from a study of response to subunit inactivated influenza vaccine. TCRdb called the RT-PCR reads again in MiXCR, with one record for every CDR3 protein. This table has a few hundred thousand distinct CDR3 sequences, approximately 11% appearing once. Whole-study results and caveats: T cells newly recruited by each seasonal influenza vaccination are few, the authors suggested.

This clonotype was observed a handful of times. Its antigen is still unknown. The CDR3 totals 15 residues. The J segment lost 1 base and the V segment lost 6 bases, leaving 5 bases of the junction unmatched. Per the germline V gene, CDR1 is SGDLS and CDR2 is YYNGEE. This sequence originates from a man aged 50-59 years who received an inactivated influenza vaccine. The V and J genes are TRBV9 and TRBJ2-3; 10 nucleotides align to TRBD2. Sequenced here: PBMCs from blood, sampled roughly 45 days after vaccination. CDR3 residues: CASTAGGPGTDTQYF. DNA of the CDR3: TGTGCCAGCACAGCGGGGGGGCCGGGCACAGATACGCAGTATTTT.